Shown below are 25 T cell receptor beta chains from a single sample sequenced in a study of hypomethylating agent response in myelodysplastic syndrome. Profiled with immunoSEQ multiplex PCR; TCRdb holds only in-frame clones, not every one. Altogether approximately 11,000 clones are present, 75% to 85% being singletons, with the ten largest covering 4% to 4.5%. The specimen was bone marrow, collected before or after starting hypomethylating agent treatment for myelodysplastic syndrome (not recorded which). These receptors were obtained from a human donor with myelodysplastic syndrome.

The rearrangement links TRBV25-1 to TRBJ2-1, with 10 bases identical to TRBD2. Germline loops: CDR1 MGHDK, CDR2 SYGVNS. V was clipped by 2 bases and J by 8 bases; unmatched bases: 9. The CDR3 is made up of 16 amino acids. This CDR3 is CASSELAGVGMDEQFF. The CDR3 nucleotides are TGTGCCAGCAGTGAACTAGCGGGAGTCGGTATGGATGAGCAGTTCTTC.

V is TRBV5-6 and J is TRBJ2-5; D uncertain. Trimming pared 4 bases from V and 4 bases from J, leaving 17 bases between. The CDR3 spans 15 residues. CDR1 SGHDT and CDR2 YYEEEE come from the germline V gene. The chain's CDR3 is CASSPSNGPGETQYF. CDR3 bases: TGTGCCAGCAGCCCCTCTAACGGTCCTGGAGAGACCCAGTACTTC. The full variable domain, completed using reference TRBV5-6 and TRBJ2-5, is DAGVTQSPTHLIKTRGQQVTLRCSPKSGHDTVSWYQQALGQGPQFIFQYYEEEERQRGNFPDRFSGHQFPNYSSELNVNALLLGDSALYLCASSPSNGPGETQYFGPGTRLLVL.

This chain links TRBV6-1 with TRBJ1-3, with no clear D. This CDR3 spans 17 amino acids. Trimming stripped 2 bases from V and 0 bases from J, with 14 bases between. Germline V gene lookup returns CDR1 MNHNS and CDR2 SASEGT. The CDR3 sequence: CASSEWRTSFSGNTIYF. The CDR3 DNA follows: TGTGCCAGCAGTGAATGGCGAACAAGTTTCTCTGGAAACACCATATATTTT.

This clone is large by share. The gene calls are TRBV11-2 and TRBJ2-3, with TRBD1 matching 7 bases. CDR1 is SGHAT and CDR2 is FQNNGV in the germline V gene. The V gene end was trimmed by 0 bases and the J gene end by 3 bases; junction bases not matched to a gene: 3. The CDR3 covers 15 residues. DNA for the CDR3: TGTGCCAGCAGCTTAGAGTTCAGGGGGACAGATACGCAGTATTTT. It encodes CASSLEFRGTDTQYF.

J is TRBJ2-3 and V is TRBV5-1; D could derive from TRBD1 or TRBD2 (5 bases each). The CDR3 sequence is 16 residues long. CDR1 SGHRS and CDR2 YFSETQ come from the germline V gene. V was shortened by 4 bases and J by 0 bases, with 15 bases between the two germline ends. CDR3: CASSPGPPTSTDTQYF. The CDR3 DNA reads TGCGCCAGCAGCCCGGGACCACCCACTAGCACAGATACGCAGTATTTT.

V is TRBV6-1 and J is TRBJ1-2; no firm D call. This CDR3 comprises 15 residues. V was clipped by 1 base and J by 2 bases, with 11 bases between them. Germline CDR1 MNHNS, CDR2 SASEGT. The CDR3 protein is CASSEGAPGNYGYTF. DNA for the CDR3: TGTGCCAGCAGTGAAGGGGCGCCCGGGAACTATGGCTACACCTTC.

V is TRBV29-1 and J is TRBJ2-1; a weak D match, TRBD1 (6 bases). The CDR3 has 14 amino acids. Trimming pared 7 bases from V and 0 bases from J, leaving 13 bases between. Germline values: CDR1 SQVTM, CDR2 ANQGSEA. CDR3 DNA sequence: TGCAGCGCCACCACAGGGTTCTCCTACAATGAGCAGTTCTTC. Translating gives CSATTGFSYNEQFF.

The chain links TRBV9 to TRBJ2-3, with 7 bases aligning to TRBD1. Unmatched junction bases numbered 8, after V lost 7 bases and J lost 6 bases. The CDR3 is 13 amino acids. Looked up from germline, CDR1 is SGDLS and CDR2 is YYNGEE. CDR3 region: CASAGGGSDTQYF. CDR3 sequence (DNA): TGTGCCAGCGCAGGGGGTGGGTCGGATACGCAGTATTTT.

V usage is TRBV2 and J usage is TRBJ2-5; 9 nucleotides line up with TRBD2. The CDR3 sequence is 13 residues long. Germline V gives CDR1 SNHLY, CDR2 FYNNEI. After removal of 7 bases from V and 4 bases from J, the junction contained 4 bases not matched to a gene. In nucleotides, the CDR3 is TGTGCCAGCAAGCCGCGGGGGGGAGAGACCCAGTACTTC. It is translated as CASKPRGGETQYF. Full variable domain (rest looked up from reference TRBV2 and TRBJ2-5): EPEVTQTPSHQVTQMGQEVILRCVPISNHLYFYWYRQILGQKVEFLVSFYNNEISEKSEIFDDQFSVERPDGSNFTLKIRSTKLEDSAMYFCASKPRGGETQYFGPGTRLLVL.

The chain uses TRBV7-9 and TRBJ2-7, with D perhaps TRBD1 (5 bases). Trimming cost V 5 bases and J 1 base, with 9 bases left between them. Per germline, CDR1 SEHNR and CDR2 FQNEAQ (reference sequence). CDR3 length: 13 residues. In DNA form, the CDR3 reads TGTGCCAGCAGCGCAGGGAATTCCTACGAGCAGTACTTC. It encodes CASSAGNSYEQYF.

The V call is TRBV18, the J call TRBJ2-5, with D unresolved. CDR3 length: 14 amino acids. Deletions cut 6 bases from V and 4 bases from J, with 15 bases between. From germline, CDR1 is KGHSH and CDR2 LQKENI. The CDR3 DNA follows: TGTGCCAGCTCGGAGACTGGGGAAGGAGAGACCCAGTACTTC. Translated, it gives CASSETGEGETQYF.

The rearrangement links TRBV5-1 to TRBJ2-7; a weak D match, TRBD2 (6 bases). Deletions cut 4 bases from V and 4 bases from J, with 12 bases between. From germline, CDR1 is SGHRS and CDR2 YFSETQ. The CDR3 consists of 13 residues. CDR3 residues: CASSLRERYEQYF. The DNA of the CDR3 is TGCGCCAGCAGCCTACGGGAGAGGTACGAGCAGTACTTC.

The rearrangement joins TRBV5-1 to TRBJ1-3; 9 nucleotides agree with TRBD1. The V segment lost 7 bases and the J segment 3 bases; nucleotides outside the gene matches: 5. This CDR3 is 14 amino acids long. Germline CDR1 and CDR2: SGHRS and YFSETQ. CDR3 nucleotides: TGCGCCAGCCATACAGGGGGCTTTGGAAACACCATATATTTT. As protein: CASHTGGFGNTIYF.

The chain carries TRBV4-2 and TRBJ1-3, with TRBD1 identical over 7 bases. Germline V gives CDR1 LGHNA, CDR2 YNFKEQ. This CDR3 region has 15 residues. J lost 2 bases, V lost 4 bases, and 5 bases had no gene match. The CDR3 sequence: CASSLQGLTGNTIYF. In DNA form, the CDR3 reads TGTGCCAGCAGCCTACAGGGGTTGACTGGAAACACCATATATTTT.

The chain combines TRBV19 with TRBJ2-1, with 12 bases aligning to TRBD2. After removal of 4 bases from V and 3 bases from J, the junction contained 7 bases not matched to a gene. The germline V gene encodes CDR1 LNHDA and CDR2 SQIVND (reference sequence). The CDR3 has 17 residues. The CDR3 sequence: CASSSTLTSGSYNEQFF. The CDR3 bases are TGTGCCAGTAGTAGTACCCTGACTAGCGGGAGCTACAATGAGCAGTTCTTC.

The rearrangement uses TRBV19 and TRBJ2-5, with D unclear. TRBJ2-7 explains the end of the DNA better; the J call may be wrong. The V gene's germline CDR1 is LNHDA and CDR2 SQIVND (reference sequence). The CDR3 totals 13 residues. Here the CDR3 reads CASSAIANTEQYF. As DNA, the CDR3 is TGTGCCAGTAGTGCGATAGCAAATACCGAGCAGTACTTC.

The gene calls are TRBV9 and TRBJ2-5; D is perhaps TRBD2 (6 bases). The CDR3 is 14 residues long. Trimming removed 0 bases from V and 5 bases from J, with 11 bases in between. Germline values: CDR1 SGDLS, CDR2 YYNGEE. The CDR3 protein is CASSVGNGGETQYF. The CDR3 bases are TGTGCCAGCAGCGTAGGGAACGGAGGGGAGACCCAGTACTTC.

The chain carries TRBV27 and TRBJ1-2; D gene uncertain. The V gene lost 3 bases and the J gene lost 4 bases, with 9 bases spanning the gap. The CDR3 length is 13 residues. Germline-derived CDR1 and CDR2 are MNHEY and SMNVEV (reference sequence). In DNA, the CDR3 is TGTGCCAGCAGTTTTCGTCGGTTCTATGGCTACACCTTC. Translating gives CASSFRRFYGYTF.

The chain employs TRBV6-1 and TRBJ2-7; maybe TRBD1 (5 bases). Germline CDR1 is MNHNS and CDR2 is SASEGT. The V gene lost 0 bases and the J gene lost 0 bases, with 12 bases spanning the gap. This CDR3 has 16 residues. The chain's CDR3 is CASSEAPGFSSYEQYF. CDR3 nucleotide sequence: TGTGCCAGCAGTGAAGCACCAGGGTTTAGCTCCTACGAGCAGTACTTC.

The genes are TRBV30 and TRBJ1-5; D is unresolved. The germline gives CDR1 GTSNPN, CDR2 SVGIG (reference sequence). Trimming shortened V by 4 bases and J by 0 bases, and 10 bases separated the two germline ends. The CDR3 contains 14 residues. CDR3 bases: TGTGCCTGGAATACCGGGATTAGCAATCAGCCCCAGCATTTT. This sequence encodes CAWNTGISNQPQHF.

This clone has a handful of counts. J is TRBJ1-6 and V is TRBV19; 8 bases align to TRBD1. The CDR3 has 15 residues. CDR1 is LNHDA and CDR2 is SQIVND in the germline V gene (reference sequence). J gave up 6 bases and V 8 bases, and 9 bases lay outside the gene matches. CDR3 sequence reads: CASQQGVLINSPLHF. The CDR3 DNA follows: TGTGCCAGTCAACAGGGGGTACTTATTAATTCACCCCTCCACTTT.

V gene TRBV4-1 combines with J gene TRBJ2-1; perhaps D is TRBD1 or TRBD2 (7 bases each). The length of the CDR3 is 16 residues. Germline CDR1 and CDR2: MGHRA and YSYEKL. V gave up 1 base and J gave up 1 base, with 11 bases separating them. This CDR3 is CASSQAQGGSYNEQFF. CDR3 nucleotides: TGCGCCAGCAGCCAAGCCCAGGGGGGGTCCTACAATGAGCAGTTCTTC.

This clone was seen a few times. The CDR3 nucleotides are TGTGCCAGCAGCACTACAGTTTCCGAGCAGTACTTC. Translated: CASSTTVSEQYF. The V call is TRBV5-4, the J call TRBJ2-7; D is unresolved. The CDR3 loop spans 12 amino acids. From germline, CDR1 is SGHNT and CDR2 YYREEE (reference sequence). V was pared by 4 bases and J by 6 bases, with 11 bases between.

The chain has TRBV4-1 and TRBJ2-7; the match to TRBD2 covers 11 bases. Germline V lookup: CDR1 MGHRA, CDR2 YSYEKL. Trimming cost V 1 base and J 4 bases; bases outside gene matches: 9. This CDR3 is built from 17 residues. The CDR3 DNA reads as TGCGCCAGCAGCCAAGCGAACTTTGGGACTAGCGGATACGAGCAGTACTTC. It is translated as CASSQANFGTSGYEQYF.

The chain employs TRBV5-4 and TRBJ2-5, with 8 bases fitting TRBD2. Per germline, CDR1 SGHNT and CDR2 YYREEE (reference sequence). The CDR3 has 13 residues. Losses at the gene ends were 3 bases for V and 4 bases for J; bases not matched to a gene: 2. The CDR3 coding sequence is TGTGCCAGCAGCTCCGGGAGGGCAGAGACCCAGTACTTC. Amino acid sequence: CASSSGRAETQYF. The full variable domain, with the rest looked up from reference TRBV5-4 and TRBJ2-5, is ETGVTQSPTHLIKTRGQQVTLRCSSQSGHNTVSWYQQALGQGPQFIFQYYREEENGRGNFPPRFSGLQFPNYSSELNVNALELDDSALYLCASSSGRAETQYFGPGTRLLVL.